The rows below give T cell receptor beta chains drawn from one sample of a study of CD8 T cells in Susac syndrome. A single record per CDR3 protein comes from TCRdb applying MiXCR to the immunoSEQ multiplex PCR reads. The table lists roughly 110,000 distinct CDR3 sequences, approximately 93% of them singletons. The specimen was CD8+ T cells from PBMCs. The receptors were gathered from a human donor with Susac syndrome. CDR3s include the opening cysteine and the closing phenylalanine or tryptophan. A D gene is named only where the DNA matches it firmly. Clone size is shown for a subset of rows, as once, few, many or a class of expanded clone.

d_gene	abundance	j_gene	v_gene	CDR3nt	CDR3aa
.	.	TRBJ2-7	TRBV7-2	TGTGCCAGCAGCCAACCAGGGTTCCCCTACGAGCAGTACTTC	CASSQPGFPYEQYF
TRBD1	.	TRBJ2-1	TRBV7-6	TGTGCCAGCAGCCCATCGCCGGGACAGGCGAGCTCCTACAATGAGCAGTTCTTC	CASSPSPGQASSYNEQFF
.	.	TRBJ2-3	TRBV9	TGTGCCAGCAGCGTTCAAATGGTCACAGATACGCAGTATTTT	CASSVQMVTDTQYF
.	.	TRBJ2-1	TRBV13	TGTGCCAGCAGCTTACGAGGGGATTTCGGGAATGAGCAGTTCTTC	CASSLRGDFGNEQFF
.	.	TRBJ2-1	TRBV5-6	TGTGCCAGCAGCCCCGGAGGGGGCGGTGAGCAGTTCTTC	CASSPGGGGEQFF
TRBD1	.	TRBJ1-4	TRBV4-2	TGTGCCAGCAGCCAAGAGTCTCCGGGACAGGGCGAAAAACTGTTTTTT	CASSQESPGQGEKLFF
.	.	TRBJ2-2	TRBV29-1	TGCAGCGTTTCCGAGACCGGGGAGCTGTTTTTT	CSVSETGELFF
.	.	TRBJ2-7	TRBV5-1	TGCGCCAGCAGCTTGGCCTCCGGGGGCGCGTACGAGCAGTACTTC	CASSLASGGAYEQYF
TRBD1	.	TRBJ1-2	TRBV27	TGTGCCAGCAGGGTAGTGGGACAGGGTTCCTATGGCTACACCTTC	CASRVVGQGSYGYTF
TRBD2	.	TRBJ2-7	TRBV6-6	TGTGCCAGCAGCTCCGCGGGGGGGAGCTCCTACGAGCAGTACTTC	CASSSAGGSSYEQYF
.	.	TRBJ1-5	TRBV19	TGTGCCAGTAGGCGTGGGAGGGGCAATCAGCCCCAGCATTTT	CASRRGRGNQPQHF
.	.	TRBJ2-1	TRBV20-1	TGCAGTGCTAGATCCCCACTTGCTTACAATGAGCAGTTCTTC	CSARSPLAYNEQFF
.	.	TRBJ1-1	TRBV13	TGTGCCAGCAGCTTAGAGGGGACGGCTTTCTTT	CASSLEGTAFF
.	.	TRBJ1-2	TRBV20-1	TGCAGTGCTAGAGACGGTTCCGGGTCGGACCTATATGGCTACACCTTC	CSARDGSGSDLYGYTF
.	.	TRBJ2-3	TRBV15	TGTGCCACCAGCCTTGGGAGGACAGATACGCAGTATTTT	CATSLGRTDTQYF
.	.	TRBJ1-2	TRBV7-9	TGTGCCAGCAGTTCGGACACCTATGGCTACACCTTC	CASSSDTYGYTF
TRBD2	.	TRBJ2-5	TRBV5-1	TGCGCCAGCAGCGCAGCGGGGGGGTCCCCGTTGGAGACCCAGTACTTC	CASSAAGGSPLETQYF
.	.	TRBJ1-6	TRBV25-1	TGTGCCAGCGGGGAGGGGGGTCTCTCACCCCTCCACTTT	CASGEGGLSPLHF
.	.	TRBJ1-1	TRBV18	TGTGCCAGCTCACCGAATGGGATTATGAACACTGAAGCTTTCTTT	CASSPNGIMNTEAFF
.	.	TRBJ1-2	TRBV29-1	TGCAGCGTTGAAGCTAGCCCAGAGGATGGCTACACCTTC	CSVEASPEDGYTF
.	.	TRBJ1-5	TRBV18	TGTGCCAGCTCACCGCGGGCAGGGGCGGATCAGCCCCAGCATTTT	CASSPRAGADQPQHF
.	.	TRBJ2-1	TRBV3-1	TGTGCCAGCAGCCAAGCCTCTTATCCCCGGTCGGGCAATGAGCAGTTCTTC	CASSQASYPRSGNEQFF
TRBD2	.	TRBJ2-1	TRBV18	TGTGCCAGCTCTCCCCCCGAGGGAGGGAGATTCAATGAGCAGTTCTTC	CASSPPEGGRFNEQFF
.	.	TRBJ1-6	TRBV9	TGTGCCAGCAGCGGTTCGGCCCTCCACTTT	CASSGSALHF
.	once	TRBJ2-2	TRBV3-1	TGTGCCAGCAGCCATGTACTCAGGGGAGAGCTGTTTTTT	CASSHVLRGELFF
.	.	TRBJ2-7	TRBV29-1	TGCAGCGCCTTGAGGGGTGGCGAGCAGTACTTC	CSALRGGEQYF
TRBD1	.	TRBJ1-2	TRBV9	TGTGCCAGCAGCGTAGGGGACAGTAACTATGGCTACACCTTC	CASSVGDSNYGYTF
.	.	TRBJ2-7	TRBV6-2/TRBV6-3	TGTGCCAGCAGGCTAGACAGGTCCACCTACGAGCAGTACTTC	CASRLDRSTYEQYF
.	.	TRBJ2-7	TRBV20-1	TGCAGTGCCTTGACAGTTTCCGGCCCCGAGCAGTACTTC	CSALTVSGPEQYF
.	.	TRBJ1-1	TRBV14	TGTGCCAGCAGCCAAGATCTGGACACTGAAGCTTTCTTT	CASSQDLDTEAFF
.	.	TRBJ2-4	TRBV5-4	TGTGCCAGCAGCGACGGACTAGCCAAAAACATTCAGTACTTC	CASSDGLAKNIQYF
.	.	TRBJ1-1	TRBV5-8	TGTGCCAGCAGCTTTAAAGGGGAGGGAACTGAAGCTTTCTTT	CASSFKGEGTEAFF
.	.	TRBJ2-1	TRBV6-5	TGTGCCAGCAGTTACCGGGACACTTTCCATGAGCAGTTCTTC	CASSYRDTFHEQFF
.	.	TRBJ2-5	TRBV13	TGTGCCAGCAGCTCCATAGTGGAAGAGACCCAGTACTTC	CASSSIVEETQYF
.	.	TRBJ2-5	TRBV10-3	TGTGCCATCAGCGGGGCTAGAAAAGAGACCCAGTACTTC	CAISGARKETQYF
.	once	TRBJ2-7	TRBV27	TGTGCCAGCAGCCCGGGACACTACTACGAGCAGTACTTC	CASSPGHYYEQYF
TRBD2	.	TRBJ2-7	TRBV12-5	TGTGCTAGTGGTTTCTCCCCTAGCGGGGGGACCTACGAGCAGTACTTC	CASGFSPSGGTYEQYF
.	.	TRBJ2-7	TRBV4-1	TGCGCCAGCGCCATTTCCCCAGGCAGCCAGTACGAGCAGTACTTC	CASAISPGSQYEQYF
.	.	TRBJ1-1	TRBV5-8	TGTGCCAGCAGCCCGTCTCTGGGGGTCGTAGCTTTCTTT	CASSPSLGVVAFF
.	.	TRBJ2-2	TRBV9	TGTGCCAGCAGCGTCTCAGGGTCCGGGGAGCTGTTTTTT	CASSVSGSGELFF
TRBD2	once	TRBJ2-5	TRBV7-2	TGTGCCAGCAGCTCCGTAGCGGGGGCCCGTGAGACCCAGTACTTC	CASSSVAGARETQYF
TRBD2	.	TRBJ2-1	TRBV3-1	TGTGCCAGCAGCCCGGTAGCGGGAGAAAATGAGCAGTTCTTC	CASSPVAGENEQFF
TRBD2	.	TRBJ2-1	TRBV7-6	TGTGCCAGCAGCTTAGGGGCTAGCGGGGGGGCTTACGAGCAGTTCTTC	CASSLGASGGAYEQFF
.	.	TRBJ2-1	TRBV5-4	TGTGCCAGCAGCTCGGTTCTTAATGAGCAGTTCTTC	CASSSVLNEQFF
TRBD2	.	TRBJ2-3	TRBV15	TGTGCTACCAATCTAGCGGGACCGTCAGATACGCAGTATTTT	CATNLAGPSDTQYF
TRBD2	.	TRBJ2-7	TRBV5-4	TGTGCCAGCAGCCAAAACCTTAGGGCTAGCGGGGGAAACGAGCAGTACTTC	CASSQNLRASGGNEQYF
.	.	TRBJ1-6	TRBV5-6	TGTGCCAGCAGCTTGGAGACACCCCTCCACTTT	CASSLETPLHF
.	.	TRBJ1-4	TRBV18	TGTGCCAGCTCACCACCGGGGGAGGGTGAAAAACTGTTTTTT	CASSPPGEGEKLFF
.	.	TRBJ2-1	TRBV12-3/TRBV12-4	TGTGCCAGCAGTGGGGGAGGGGGGGATGAGCAGTTCTTC	CASSGGGGDEQFF
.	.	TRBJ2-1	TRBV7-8	TGTGCCAGCAGCCCAGGGACTCCGGAGCAGTTCTTC	CASSPGTPEQFF
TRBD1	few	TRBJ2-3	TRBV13	TGTGCCAGCAGCTTGGGGACAGGGGGCAGGGCAGATACGCAGTATTTT	CASSLGTGGRADTQYF
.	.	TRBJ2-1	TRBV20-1	TGCAGTGCCCCTCAGGGTTCAGTCTACAATGAGCAGTTCTTC	CSAPQGSVYNEQFF
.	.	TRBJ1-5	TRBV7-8	TGTGCCAGCAGCCCCGGCGGGCCCCAGCATTTT	CASSPGGPQHF
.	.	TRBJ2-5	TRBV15	TGTGCCACCAGCAGAGATCGAGGGTACGGAGAGACCCAGTACTTC	CATSRDRGYGETQYF
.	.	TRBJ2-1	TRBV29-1	TGCAGCGTTGAAGACCCACTAGGGGAGGTCAATGAGCAGTTCTTC	CSVEDPLGEVNEQFF
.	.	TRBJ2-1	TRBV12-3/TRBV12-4	TGTGCCAGCAGTTTGGGGCAGGGCCGCGGTGAGCAGTTCTTC	CASSLGQGRGEQFF
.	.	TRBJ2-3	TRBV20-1	TGCAGTGCGATCCCCCCCGGGGCGCGGGATACGCAGTATTTT	CSAIPPGARDTQYF
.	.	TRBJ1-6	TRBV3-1	TGTGCCAGCAGCCCCCCGACGGGTTCACCCCTCCACTTT	CASSPPTGSPLHF
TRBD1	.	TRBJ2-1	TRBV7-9	TGTGCCAGCAGCTTAAAAGCCGGGACAGGGGTTAATGAGCAGTTCTTC	CASSLKAGTGVNEQFF